This T cell receptor (beta chain) was profiled in a study of cytomegalovirus exposure and HLA in healthy donors. This PCR relied on a set of 60 Vbeta primers and 13 Jbeta primers. This table comes from immunoSEQ multiplex PCR, and its TCRdb copy is limited to in-frame clones, with some not included. The table includes about 90,000 clones, about three fifths detected once. V lost 3 bases to trimming and J lost 5 bases, with 10 bases between them. This CDR3 region has 14 residues. CDR1 and CDR2 from the germline V gene are SNHLY and FYNNEI. Details on this clone: Its target is not known.

General study points: V- and J-gene trimming of TCR beta was linked (in a later analysis) to a missense DCLRE1C variant. As was reported, the classifier diagnosed cytomegalovirus status with high specificity and sensitivity.

The rearrangement links TRBV2 to TRBJ1-4, with D possibly matching TRBD1 (5 bases). The TCR originated in a young woman in good health and CMV-seropositive. The sequencing input was PBMCs. CDR3 loop: CASSEDRGNEKLFF. CDR3 nucleotides: TGTGCCAGCAGTGAGGACCGGGGGAATGAAAAACTGTTTTTT.